The entry that follows covers one T cell receptor beta chain sequence. Its target is unknown. Sequencing targeted expressed TCRB transcripts, as all isolated RNA had been reverse transcribed. Profiled with immunoSEQ multiplex PCR; TCRdb holds only in-frame clones, not every one. The table includes a few hundred thousand clones, roughly 17% detected once. Per donor, one heparinised blood draw averaged approximately 120 mL. Once sorted, every population was more than 98% pure. The entry originates in a study of beta chain features in type 1 diabetes. Study background: In age, gender and cell yields, patients were similar to healthy donors. Study-wide findings and caveats: People with Type 1 diabetes carried modestly yet significantly shorter TCRB CDR3s in all four CD4+ subsets. Naive, central memory and Treg TCRB repertoires seemed to resemble each other more closely in patients than they did in healthy donors.

This CDR3 has 17 residues. The sequencing input was naive CD4+ T cells from blood. The genes are TRBV21-1 and TRBJ1-1; TRBD1 is the table's D call and was not checked against the DNA. TRBV21-1 represents a pseudogene. The TCR sequence derives from a man aged 25 to 40 with type 1 diabetes. Here the CDR3 DNA reads TGTGCCAGCAGCAAAGGGGAACCCACAGGAGTGGACACTGAAGCTTTCTTT. Its protein product is CASSKGEPTGVDTEAFF.